This T cell receptor beta chain was sequenced during a study of blood T cell repertoires in COVID-19. Background on the study: Acute and convalescent COVID-19 samples came from the United States, Italy and Spain.

Source study methods: Amplified reference gene primers provided the basis for estimating nucleated cell counts. The assay was immunoSEQ multiplex PCR, and TCRdb's table has in-frame clones only and misses some. The DNA gave D and trimming, while V, J and clone size come from that table. The data contain 250,000 to 300,000 clones, approximately 86% of them singletons. The sample holds a few counts of this clone. Sample: peripheral blood. This sequence was found in an older woman with COVID-19, enrolled during active disease.

DNA for the CDR3: TGTGCCAGCAGCCCAAACCCAGGGGTGGCTGAAAAACTGTTTTTT. It encodes CASSPNPGVAEKLFF. This sequence joins TRBV5-4 and TRBJ1-4; tentative D call: TRBD1 (6 bases). Deletions cut 4 bases from V and 7 bases from J, with 17 bases between. Germline-derived CDR1 and CDR2 are SGHNT and YYREEE (reference sequence). CDR3 length: 15 amino acids.